This TCR beta chain was retrieved from a study of blood T cell repertoires in COVID-19. Study as a whole: There were acute and convalescent COVID-19 samples, and they came from the United States, Italy and Spain. Sample material is recorded as cDNA or gDNA derived from T cells, B-cell-depleted T cells, or PBMCs.

The table lists this clone with a count of one. The CDR3 runs to 13 residues. From germline, CDR1 is SQVTM and CDR2 ANQGSEA. The V gene lost 7 bases and the J gene lost 4 bases, with 16 bases spanning the gap. Using immunoSEQ multiplex PCR, the repertoire was profiled, and TCRdb retains in-frame clones only, with some absent. The data contain roughly 190,000 clones, 82% of them singletons. The source is a woman aged 60-70 years with COVID-19, enrolled during active disease. The chain uses TRBV29-1 and TRBJ1-2; possibly TRBD1 for D (5 bases). The sequencing input was peripheral blood. CDR3 sequence: CSALDRSGYGYTF. For the CDR3, the DNA is TGCAGCGCCTTAGACAGAAGTGGCTATGGCTACACCTTC.